The table lists the clone carrying this T cell receptor (beta chain) with a few counts. Its antigen is still unknown. Method: immunoSEQ multiplex PCR; TCRdb's copy keeps in-frame clones and lacks some. The sample records fewer than 30,000 clones, around 90% being singletons. This record belongs to a study of lymphopenia after photon versus proton radiotherapy. Study-level points and caveats: Photon-treated patients lost naive T cells and TCR diversity; proton-treated stayed stable. Oligoclonal CD8+ Temra expansion after nadir drove photon patients' diversity drop. Authors raise, but do not show, better survival with proton therapy.

Germline values: CDR1 LNHDA, CDR2 SQIVND (reference sequence). The CDR3 has 15 amino acids. Trimming removed 4 bases at V and 4 bases at J, with 16 bases between. The chain carries TRBV19 and TRBJ1-2; D is perhaps TRBD1 (5 bases). The source material was peripheral blood, sampled from a patient treated with photon-based radiotherapy. The receptor comes from a middle-aged man with gastric cancer. The CDR3 sequence is CASSNPGVGLYGYTF. In DNA form, the CDR3 reads TGTGCCAGTAGTAACCCGGGAGTGGGACTCTATGGCTACACCTTC. Complete variable domain (other parts from reference TRBV19 and TRBJ1-2): DGGITQSPKYLFRKEGQNVTLSCEQNLNHDAMYWYRQDPGQGLRLIYYSQIVNDFQKGDIAEGYSVSREKKESFPLTVTSAQKNPTAFYLCASSNPGVGLYGYTFGSGTRLTVV.